The 20 T cell receptor beta chains listed next were all sequenced from one sample in a study of cytomegalovirus exposure and HLA in healthy donors. Amplification used 60 Vbeta primers and 13 Jbeta primers. Produced via immunoSEQ multiplex PCR; TCRdb's table is partial and in-frame only. The table lists roughly 120,000 clones. Sequencing was done on a sample of PBMCs. The receptors here all came from a man aged 40-49 years in good health and CMV-seropositive.

The chain couples TRBV7-2 to TRBJ1-1; unclear D gene. Deletions cut 5 bases from V and 1 base from J, with 11 bases between. The CDR3 consists of 14 residues. Germline CDR1 reads SGHTA; CDR2 reads FQGNSA. CDR3 in amino acids: CASSPFRGNTEAFF. The CDR3 DNA follows: TGTGCCAGCAGCCCATTCCGGGGGAACACTGAAGCTTTCTTT.

Here the CDR3 reads CSVETRAKAYEQYF. In nucleotides, the CDR3 is TGCAGCGTTGAGACGAGGGCTAAGGCTTACGAGCAGTACTTC. The V call is TRBV29-1, the J call TRBJ2-7, with a tentative D call TRBD2 (5 bases). V shed 3 bases and J shed 4 bases, with 16 bases lying between them. Germline lookup yields CDR1 SQVTM and CDR2 ANQGSEA. The CDR3 covers 14 residues.

The J gene is TRBJ2-5, the V gene TRBV7-2; 8 bases fit TRBD1. V lost 3 bases, J lost 2 bases, and 8 bases stayed unmatched. Germline V gene data show CDR1 as SGHTA and CDR2 as FQGNSA. The length of the CDR3 is 16 residues. CDR3 sequence (DNA): TGTGCCAGCAGCTTTTTAGACAGGGGAAGTCAAGAGACCCAGTACTTC. Translated, it gives CASSFLDRGSQETQYF.

This rearrangement joins TRBV7-3 to TRBJ2-4; no clear D gene. The V end lost 0 bases, the J end lost 4 bases, and 4 bases lay between the germline ends. The CDR3 covers 13 residues. CDR1 SGHTA and CDR2 FQGTGA come from the germline V gene. The CDR3 region has the DNA TGTGCCAGCAGCTTAACCAGAAAAAACATTCAGTACTTC. Translating it yields CASSLTRKNIQYF.

The rearrangement joins TRBV4-1 to TRBJ2-1; 10 nucleotides agree with TRBD2. Looked up from germline, CDR1 is MGHRA and CDR2 is YSYEKL. This CDR3 region has 16 residues. J gave up 0 bases and V 5 bases, and 4 bases lay outside the gene matches. CDR3 amino acids: CASSGLAESSYNEQFF. The CDR3 nucleotides read TGCGCCAGCAGCGGACTAGCGGAAAGCTCCTACAATGAGCAGTTCTTC.

The chain has TRBV5-1 and TRBJ2-1; 14 bases fit TRBD2. Trimming took 1 base from V and 8 from J; bases not matched to a gene: 8. Germline assignment: CDR1 SGHRS and CDR2 YFSETQ. The CDR3 extends over 17 amino acids. Written as DNA, the CDR3 is TGCGCCAGCAGCTTGCTTGGGACTAGCGGGAGCCTCGATGAGCAGTTCTTC. It specifies CASSLLGTSGSLDEQFF. The full variable domain, with the rest looked up from reference TRBV5-1 and TRBJ2-1, is KAGVTQTPRYLIKTRGQQVTLSCSPISGHRSVSWYQQTPGQGLQFLFEYFSETQRNKGNFPGRFSGRQFSNSRSEMNVSTLELGDSALYLCASSLLGTSGSLDEQFFGPGTRLTVL.

This sequence joins TRBV6-4 and TRBJ2-1; D unclear. Germline V CDR1 and CDR2: MRHNA, SNTAGT. This CDR3 has 15 residues. V lost 4 bases and J lost 3, with 13 bases in between. CDR3 residues: CASSVLGSLYNEQFF. CDR3 coding DNA: TGTGCCAGCAGTGTTCTAGGCTCCCTCTACAATGAGCAGTTCTTC.

This chain links TRBV27 with TRBJ1-2; D gene ambiguous. CDR1 and CDR2 from the germline V gene are MNHEY and SMNVEV (reference sequence). V gave up 5 bases and J gave up 0 bases, with 16 bases separating them. The CDR3 consists of 16 residues. CDR3 nucleotide sequence: TGTGCCAGCAGTCCAAATGGACTACCAGCTAACTATGGCTACACCTTC. It specifies CASSPNGLPANYGYTF.

The rearrangement uses TRBV28 and TRBJ1-5, with a weak D call TRBD1 (6 bases). Germline-derived CDR1 and CDR2 are MDHEN and SYDVKM. This CDR3 region has 17 residues. V was trimmed by 5 bases and J by 1 base, leaving 18 bases between them. The CDR3 nucleotides are TGTGCCAGCAGTCAAGGGGGTGCTTTACAGAGCAATCAGCCCCAGCATTTT. Encoded protein: CASSQGGALQSNQPQHF.

This chain joins TRBV6-1 and TRBJ2-7; 8 bases are a match to TRBD1. Per germline, CDR1 MNHNS and CDR2 SASEGT. Trimming removed 7 bases from V and 3 bases from J; junction bases left unmatched: 5. The CDR3 spans 13 residues. The DNA for the CDR3 is TGTGCCAGCATACTGACAGGGGTCTACGAGCAGTACTTC. The encoded protein is CASILTGVYEQYF.

The rearrangement uses TRBV10-3 and TRBJ1-5; no clear D gene. V dropped 2 bases and J dropped 2 bases, with 16 bases sitting between them. This CDR3 has 17 amino acids. Looked up from germline, CDR1 is ENHRY and CDR2 is SYGVKD. CDR3 amino acids: CAISEPLNERGNQPQHF. The CDR3 nucleotides read TGTGCCATCAGTGAGCCCCTGAATGAGCGGGGCAATCAGCCCCAGCATTTT.

The chain joins TRBV19 to TRBJ2-2; D may be TRBD1 (6 bases). V lost 10 bases and J lost 4, with 19 bases in between. This CDR3 has 15 amino acids. Looked up from germline, CDR1 is LNHDA and CDR2 is SQIVND (reference sequence). CDR3 coding DNA: TGTGCCACCCCGGCCGGGCAGGGGTCCACCGGGGAGCTGTTTTTT. Protein: CATPAGQGSTGELFF.

The chain carries TRBV7-2 and TRBJ2-7; tentative D call: TRBD1 (5 bases). Germline assignment: CDR1 SGHTA and CDR2 FQGNSA. The CDR3 covers 13 residues. Trimming pared 3 bases from V and 3 bases from J, leaving 9 bases between. Here the CDR3 DNA reads TGTGCCAGCAGCTTGAAGGGGTTCTACGAGCAGTACTTC. Encoded protein: CASSLKGFYEQYF.

The V and J genes are TRBV25-1 and TRBJ1-4, with no clear D. Germline V gene lookup returns CDR1 MGHDK and CDR2 SYGVNS. There are 17 residues in the CDR3. Trimming pared 4 bases from V and 4 bases from J, leaving 19 bases between. DNA for the CDR3: TGTGCCAGCAGTGCCGGGGTTGCCGCCGCGGTTAATGAAAAACTGTTTTTT. Translated, it gives CASSAGVAAAVNEKLFF.

V usage is TRBV5-4 and J usage is TRBJ2-1; 8 bases match TRBD1. CDR1 is SGHNT and CDR2 is YYREEE in the germline V gene (reference sequence). The V gene end was trimmed by 0 bases and the J gene end by 8 bases; junction bases not matched to a gene: 7. This CDR3 is 15 amino acids long. The CDR3 DNA reads as TGTGCCAGCAGCTTGGGGACAGGGATTTTCGATGAGCAGTTCTTC. Residues: CASSLGTGIFDEQFF.

The chain has TRBV5-1 and TRBJ2-1, with TRBD2 identical over 11 bases. The junction had 10 bases not matched to a gene; V was cut back by 7 bases and J by 7 bases. This CDR3 comprises 15 residues. Germline V gene sequence: CDR1 SGHRS, CDR2 YFSETQ. CDR3 residues: CASWLAGGPMNEQFF. The CDR3 nucleotides are TGCGCCAGCTGGCTAGCGGGAGGCCCCATGAATGAGCAGTTCTTC.

The CDR3 nucleotides are TGTGCCAGCAGCGTAGGAAGTAGCGGGAGCTACGAGCAGTACTTC. This translates into CASSVGSSGSYEQYF. V and J are TRBV9 and TRBJ2-7; 9 bases fit TRBD2. The germline V gene has CDR1 SGDLS and CDR2 YYNGEE. The V segment lost 0 bases and the J segment 3 bases; nucleotides outside the gene matches: 4. The CDR3 totals 15 residues.

V is TRBV15 and J is TRBJ1-1; no definite D call. The germline V gene has CDR1 LNHNV and CDR2 YYDKDF (reference sequence). V was clipped by 2 bases and J by 2 bases, with 15 bases between them. This CDR3 is built from 16 residues. DNA for the CDR3: TGTGCCACCAGCAGATCGGACTTTGGGCCTAACACTGAAGCTTTCTTT. This sequence encodes CATSRSDFGPNTEAFF. The full variable domain, completed using reference TRBV15 and TRBJ1-1, is DAMVIQNPRYQVTQFGKPVTLSCSQTLNHNVMYWYQQKSSQAPKLLFHYYDKDFNNEADTPDNFQSRRPNTSFCFLDIRSPGLGDTAMYLCATSRSDFGPNTEAFFGQGTRLTVV.

CDR3: CASSLAWPAGGQTDTQYF. CDR3 nucleotide sequence: TGTGCCAGCAGCTTAGCGTGGCCAGCGGGAGGGCAAACAGATACGCAGTATTTT. The chain joins TRBV7-9 to TRBJ2-3, with TRBD2 matching over 10 bases. V shed 0 bases and J 3 bases; nucleotides not matched to a gene: 9. This CDR3 has 18 amino acids. From germline, CDR1 is SEHNR and CDR2 FQNEAQ (reference sequence). Based on the CDR3 plus reference TRBV7-9 and TRBJ2-3, the full variable domain is DTGVSQNPRHKITKRGQNVTFRCDPISEHNRLYWYRQTLGQGPEFLTYFQNEAQLEKSRLLSDRFSAERPKGSFSTLEIQRTEQGDSAMYLCASSLAWPAGGQTDTQYFGPGTRLTVL.

V and J are TRBV28 and TRBJ1-1, with D perhaps TRBD1 (6 bases). The CDR3 loop spans 17 amino acids. V dropped 5 bases and J dropped 0 bases, with 19 bases sitting between them. CDR1 and CDR2 (germline): MDHEN, SYDVKM. CDR3 sequence reads: CASSIANRVWVNTEAFF. The CDR3 DNA follows: TGTGCCAGCAGTATTGCCAACAGGGTCTGGGTGAACACTGAAGCTTTCTTT.